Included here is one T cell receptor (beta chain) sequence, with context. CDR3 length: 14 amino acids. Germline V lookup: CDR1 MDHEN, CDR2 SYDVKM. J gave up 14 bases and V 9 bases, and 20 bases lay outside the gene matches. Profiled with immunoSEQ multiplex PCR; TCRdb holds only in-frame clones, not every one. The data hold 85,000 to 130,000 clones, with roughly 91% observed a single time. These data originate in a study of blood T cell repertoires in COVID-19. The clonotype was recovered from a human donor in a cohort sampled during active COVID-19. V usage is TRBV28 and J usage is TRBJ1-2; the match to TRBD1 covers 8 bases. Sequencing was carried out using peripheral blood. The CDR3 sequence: CASFVGSRTGLFTF. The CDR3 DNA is TGTGCCAGTTTCGTCGGGTCACGGACAGGGCTTTTTACCTTC.